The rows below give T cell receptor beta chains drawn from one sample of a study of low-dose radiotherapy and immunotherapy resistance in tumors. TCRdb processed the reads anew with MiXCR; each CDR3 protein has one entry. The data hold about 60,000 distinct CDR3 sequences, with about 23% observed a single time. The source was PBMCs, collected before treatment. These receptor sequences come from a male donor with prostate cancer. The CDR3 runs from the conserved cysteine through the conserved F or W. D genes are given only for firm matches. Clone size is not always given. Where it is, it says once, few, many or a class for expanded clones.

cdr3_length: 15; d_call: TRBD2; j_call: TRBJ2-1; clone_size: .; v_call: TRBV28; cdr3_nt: TGTGCCAGCCGCAGGCCTAGCGGGATGTTCTATGAGCAGTTCTTC; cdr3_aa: CASRRPSGMFYEQFF
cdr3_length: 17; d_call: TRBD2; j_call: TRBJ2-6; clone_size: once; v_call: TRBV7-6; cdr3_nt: TGTGCCAGCAGCGTAAGGACGGGGGGCTCTGGGGCCAACGTCCTGACTTTC; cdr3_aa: CASSVRTGGSGANVLTF
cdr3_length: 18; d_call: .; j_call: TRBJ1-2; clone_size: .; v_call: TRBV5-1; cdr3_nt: TGCGCCAGCAGCCTTTCGAAAGGGCCTACCGGAGGTCGGGATGGCTACACCTTC; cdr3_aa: CASSLSKGPTGGRDGYTF
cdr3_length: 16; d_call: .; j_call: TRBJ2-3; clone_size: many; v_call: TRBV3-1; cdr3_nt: TGTGCCAGCAGCAACCGTCCCGGGGGCGAAGCAGATACGCAGTATTTT; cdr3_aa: CASSNRPGGEADTQYF
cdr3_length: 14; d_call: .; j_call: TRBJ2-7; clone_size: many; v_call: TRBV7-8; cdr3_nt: TGTGCCAGCAGCTCACTCGGGAAATCCTACGAGCAGTACTTC; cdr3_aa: CASSSLGKSYEQYF
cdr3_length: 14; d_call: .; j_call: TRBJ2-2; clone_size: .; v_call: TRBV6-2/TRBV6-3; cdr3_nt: .; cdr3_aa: CASSRSGAGELFFF
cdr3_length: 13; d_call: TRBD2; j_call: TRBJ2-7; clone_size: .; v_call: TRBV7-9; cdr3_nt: TGTGCCAGCAGCCGGGACTACATCTACGAGCAGTACTTC; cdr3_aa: CASSRDYIYEQYF
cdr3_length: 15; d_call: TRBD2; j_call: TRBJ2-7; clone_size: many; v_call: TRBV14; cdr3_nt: TGTGCCAGCAGTCTCCTAGCGGGGGCTGCCTACGAGCAGTACTTC; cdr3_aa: CASSLLAGAAYEQYF
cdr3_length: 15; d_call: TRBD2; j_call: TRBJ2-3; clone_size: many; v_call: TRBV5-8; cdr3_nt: TGTGCCAGCAGCTTTAGCGGGGGGAGCACAGATACGCAGTATTTT; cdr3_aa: CASSFSGGSTDTQYF
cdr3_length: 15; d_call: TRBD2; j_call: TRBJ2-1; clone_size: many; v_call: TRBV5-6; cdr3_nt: TGTGCCAGCAGCTTTGGGAGCGGGAGGGGTTATGAGCAGTTCTTC; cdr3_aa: CASSFGSGRGYEQFF
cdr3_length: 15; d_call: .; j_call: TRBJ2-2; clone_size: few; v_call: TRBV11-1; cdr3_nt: TGTGCCAGCAGCTCGATGGGACACAACACCGGGGAGCTGTTTTTT; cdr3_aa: CASSSMGHNTGELFF
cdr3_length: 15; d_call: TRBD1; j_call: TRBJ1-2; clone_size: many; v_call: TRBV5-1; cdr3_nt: TGCGCCAGCAGCGTGGGAGGACAGGCGGTCTCTGGCTACACCTTC; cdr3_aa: CASSVGGQAVSGYTF
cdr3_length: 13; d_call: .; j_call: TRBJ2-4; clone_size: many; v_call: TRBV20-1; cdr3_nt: TGCAGTGCGCTCCAGGAAGGCGAAAACATTCAGTACTTC; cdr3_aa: CSALQEGENIQYF
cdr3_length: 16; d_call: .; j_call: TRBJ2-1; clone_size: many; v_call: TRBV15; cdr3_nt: TGTGCCACCAGCAGAGGGGATGGTAGCGTCTACAATGAGCAGTTCTTC; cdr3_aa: CATSRGDGSVYNEQFF
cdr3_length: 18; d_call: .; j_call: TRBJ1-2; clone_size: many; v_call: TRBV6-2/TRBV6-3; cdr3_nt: TGTGCCAGCAGACTCATCCCGGGACGAAGGTCGGGTAACTATGGCTACACCTTC; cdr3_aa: CASRLIPGRRSGNYGYTF
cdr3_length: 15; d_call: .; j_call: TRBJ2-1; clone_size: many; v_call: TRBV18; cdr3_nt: TGTGCCAGCTCACCACCTTCCAGGGATTACAATGAGCAGTTCTTC; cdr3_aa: CASSPPSRDYNEQFF
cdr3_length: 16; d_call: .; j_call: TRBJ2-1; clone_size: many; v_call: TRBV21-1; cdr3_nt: TGTGCCAGCAGCAAAAGGTTGGCAGCCGGGGACAATGAGCAGTTCTTC; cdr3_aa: CASSKRLAAGDNEQFF
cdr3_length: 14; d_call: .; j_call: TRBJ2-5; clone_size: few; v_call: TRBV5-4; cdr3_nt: TGTGCCAGCAGCTTTATGGGGGCCCAAGAGACCCAGTACTTC; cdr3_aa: CASSFMGAQETQYF
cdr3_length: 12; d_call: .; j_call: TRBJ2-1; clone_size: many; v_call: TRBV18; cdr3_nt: TGTGCCAGCTCACCCAACAGGGATGGGCAGTTCTTC; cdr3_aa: CASSPNRDGQFF
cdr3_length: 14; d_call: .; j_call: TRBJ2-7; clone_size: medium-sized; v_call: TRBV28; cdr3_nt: TGTGCCAGCAGTTTTCGGCGGGAAAGGGGGGAGCAGTACTTC; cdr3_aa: CASSFRRERGEQYF
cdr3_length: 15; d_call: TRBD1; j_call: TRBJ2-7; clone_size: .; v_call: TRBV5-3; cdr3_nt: TGTGCCAGCAGCTTGTGGGACAGGGGCCCCTACGAGCAGTACTTC; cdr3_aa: CASSLWDRGPYEQYF
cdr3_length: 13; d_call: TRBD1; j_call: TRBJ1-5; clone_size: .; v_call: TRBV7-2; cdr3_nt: TGTGCCAGCGGCCACAGGGGAAGGCAGCCCCAGCATTTT; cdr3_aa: CASGHRGRQPQHF
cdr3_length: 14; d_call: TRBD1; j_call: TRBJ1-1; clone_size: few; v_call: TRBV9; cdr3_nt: TGTGCCAGCAGCGTAGGGACAGGGCCCACTGAAGCTTTCTTT; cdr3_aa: CASSVGTGPTEAFF
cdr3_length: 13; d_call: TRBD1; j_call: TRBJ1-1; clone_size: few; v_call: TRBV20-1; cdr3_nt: TGCAGTGCTGGAGGGGGCTTGAACACTGAAGCTTTCTTT; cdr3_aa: CSAGGGLNTEAFF
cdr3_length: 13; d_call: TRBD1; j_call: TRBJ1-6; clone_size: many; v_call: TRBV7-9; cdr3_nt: TGTGCCAGCAGCCCGAGGGACAGTTCACCCCTCCACTTT; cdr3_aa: CASSPRDSSPLHF
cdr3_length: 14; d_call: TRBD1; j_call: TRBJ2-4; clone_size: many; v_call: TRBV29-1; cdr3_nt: TGCAGCGCTAGACCCGGGACAGGAGTAAACATTCAGTACTTC; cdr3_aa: CSARPGTGVNIQYF
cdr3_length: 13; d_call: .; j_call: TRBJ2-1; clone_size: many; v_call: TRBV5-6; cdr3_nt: TGTGCCAGCAGCTTGGACAGGAACAATGAGCAGTTCTTC; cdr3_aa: CASSLDRNNEQFF
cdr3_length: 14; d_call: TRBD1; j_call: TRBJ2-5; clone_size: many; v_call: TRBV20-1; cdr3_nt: TGCAGTGCTTCTCTCCGGACAGGGAAAGAGACCCAGTACTTC; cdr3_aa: CSASLRTGKETQYF
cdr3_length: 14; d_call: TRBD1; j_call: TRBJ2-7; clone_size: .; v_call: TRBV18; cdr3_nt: TGTGCCAGCTCACGGGACAGGAACTCCTACGAGCAGTACTTC; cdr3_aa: CASSRDRNSYEQYF
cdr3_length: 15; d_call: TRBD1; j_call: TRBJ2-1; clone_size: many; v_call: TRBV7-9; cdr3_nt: TGTGCCAGCAGCTCCTACAGGGGGGCAAACAATGAGCAGTTCTTC; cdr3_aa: CASSSYRGANNEQFF
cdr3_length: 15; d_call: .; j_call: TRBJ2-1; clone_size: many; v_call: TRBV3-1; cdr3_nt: TGTGCCAGCAGCCCTTCGTTGAGCTCCTACAATGAGCAGTTCTTC; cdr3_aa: CASSPSLSSYNEQFF
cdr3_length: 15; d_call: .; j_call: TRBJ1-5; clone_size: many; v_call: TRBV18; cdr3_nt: TGTGCCAGCTCACCAAGCGGCAATAGCAATCAGCCCCAGCATTTT; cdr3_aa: CASSPSGNSNQPQHF
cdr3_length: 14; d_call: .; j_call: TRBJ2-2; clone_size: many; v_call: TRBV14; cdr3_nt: TGTGCCAGCAGCCAAGGGTCGAGATCCGGGGAGCTGTTTTTT; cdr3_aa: CASSQGSRSGELFF
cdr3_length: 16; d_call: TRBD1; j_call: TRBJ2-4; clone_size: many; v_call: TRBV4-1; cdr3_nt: TGCGCCAGCAGCACCCGGGACAGGGGAGCCAAAAACATTCAGTACTTC; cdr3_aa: CASSTRDRGAKNIQYF
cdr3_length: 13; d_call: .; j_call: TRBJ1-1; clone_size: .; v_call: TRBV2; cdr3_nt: TGTGCCAGCAAATCATATAGTGGATCTGAAGCTTTCTTT; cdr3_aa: CASKSYSGSEAFF
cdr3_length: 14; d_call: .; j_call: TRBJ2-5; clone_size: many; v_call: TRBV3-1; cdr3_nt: TGTGCCAGCAGCCGTGGGCAGCAGGGGGGGACCCAGTACTTC; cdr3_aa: CASSRGQQGGTQYF
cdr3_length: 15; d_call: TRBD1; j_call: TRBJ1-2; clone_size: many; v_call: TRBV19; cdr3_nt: TGTGCCAGTAGTATAATACAGGGGGCGCGTATTGGCTACACCTTC; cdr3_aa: CASSIIQGARIGYTF
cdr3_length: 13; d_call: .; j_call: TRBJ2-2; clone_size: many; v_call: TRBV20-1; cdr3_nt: TGCAGTGCTAGGCCAGGGTGGACCGGGGAGCTGTTTTTT; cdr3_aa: CSARPGWTGELFF
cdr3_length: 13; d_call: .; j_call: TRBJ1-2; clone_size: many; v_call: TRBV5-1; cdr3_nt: TGCGCCAGCAGCTTGGGGGCAGGGTATGGCTACACCTTC; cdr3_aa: CASSLGAGYGYTF
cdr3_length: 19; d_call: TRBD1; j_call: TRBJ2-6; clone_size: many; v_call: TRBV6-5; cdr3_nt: TGTGCCAGCAAACGAGGTGGGGGGACAGGGTTCTCTGGGGCCAACGTCCTGACTTTC; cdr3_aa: CASKRGGGTGFSGANVLTF
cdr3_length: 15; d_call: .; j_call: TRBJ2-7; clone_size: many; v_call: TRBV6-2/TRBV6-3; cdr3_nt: TGTGCCAGCAGTGAAGGCAGCACCTCGTGGTACGAGCAGTACTTC; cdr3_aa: CASSEGSTSWYEQYF
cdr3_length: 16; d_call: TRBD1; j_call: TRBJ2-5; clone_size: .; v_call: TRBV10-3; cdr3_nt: TGTGCCATCAGTGAGTCGTCAGGGGGCCCGCAAGAGACCCAGTACTTC; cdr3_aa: CAISESSGGPQETQYF
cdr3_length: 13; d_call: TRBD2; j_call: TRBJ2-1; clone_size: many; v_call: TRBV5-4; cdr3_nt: TGTGCCAGCAGCCGGACGGGGGGGAATGAGCAGTTCTTC; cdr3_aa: CASSRTGGNEQFF
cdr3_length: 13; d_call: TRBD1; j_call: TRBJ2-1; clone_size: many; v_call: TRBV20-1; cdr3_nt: TGCAGTGCTAGAACAGGGGTAGGGAATGAGCAGTTCTTC; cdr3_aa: CSARTGVGNEQFF
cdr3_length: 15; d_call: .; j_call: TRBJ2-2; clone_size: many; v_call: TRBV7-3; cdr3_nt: TGTGCCAGCAGCCGCAGCAGTTCGGACACCGGGGAGCTGTTTTTT; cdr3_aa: CASSRSSSDTGELFF
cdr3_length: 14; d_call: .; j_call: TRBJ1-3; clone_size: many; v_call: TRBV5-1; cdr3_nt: TGCGCCAGCAGCCCCGACGGGGCTGGAAACACCATATATTTT; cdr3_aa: CASSPDGAGNTIYF
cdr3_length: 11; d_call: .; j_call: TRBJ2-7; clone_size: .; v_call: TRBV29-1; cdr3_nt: TGCAGCGTTGAAGAGCAGGTGGAGCAGTACTTC; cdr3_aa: CSVEEQVEQYF
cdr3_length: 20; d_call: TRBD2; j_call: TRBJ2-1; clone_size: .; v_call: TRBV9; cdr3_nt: TGTGCCAGCAGCGTAGATGGCAGAGGTAGCGGGAGGCCCTCCTACAATGAGCAGTTCTTC; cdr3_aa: CASSVDGRGSGRPSYNEQFF
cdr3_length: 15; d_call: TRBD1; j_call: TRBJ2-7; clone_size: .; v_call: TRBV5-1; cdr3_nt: TGCGCCAGCAGCTTGGGACAGGGGTCCCCCTACGAGCAGTACTTC; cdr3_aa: CASSLGQGSPYEQYF
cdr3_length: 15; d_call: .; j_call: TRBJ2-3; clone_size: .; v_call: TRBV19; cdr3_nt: TGTGCCAGTGGTATAGATGGACTTGGCACAGATACGCAGTATTTT; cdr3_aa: CASGIDGLGTDTQYF
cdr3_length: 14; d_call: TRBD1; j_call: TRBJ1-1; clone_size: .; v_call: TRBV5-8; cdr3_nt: TGTGCCAGCAGCGTAGGACAGGGTAACACTGAAGCTTTCTTT; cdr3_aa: CASSVGQGNTEAFF
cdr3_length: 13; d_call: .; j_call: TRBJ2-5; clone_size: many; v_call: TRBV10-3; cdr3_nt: TGTGCCATCAGTGGAACGGGGCAAGAGACCCAGTACTTC; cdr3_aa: CAISGTGQETQYF
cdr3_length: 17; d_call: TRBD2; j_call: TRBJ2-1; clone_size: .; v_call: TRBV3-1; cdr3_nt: TGTGCCAGCAGCCCCACCACTGGGACTAGCTTCGGCAATGAGCAGTTCTTC; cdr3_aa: CASSPTTGTSFGNEQFF
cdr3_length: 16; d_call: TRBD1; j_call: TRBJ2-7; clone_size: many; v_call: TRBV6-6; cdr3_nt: TGTGCCAGCAGTTACGGGGTACCGGGACAGGGCTACGAGCAGTACTTC; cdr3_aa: CASSYGVPGQGYEQYF
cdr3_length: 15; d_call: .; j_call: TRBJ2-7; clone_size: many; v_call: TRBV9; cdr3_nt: TGTGCCAGCAGCGTAGAGGCAGGGTCGACCTACGAGCAGTACTTC; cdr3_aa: CASSVEAGSTYEQYF